By frequency in the sample, the clone carrying this T cell receptor delta chain is medium-sized. Distinct nucleotide sequences in the sample also encode this CDR3. The data derive from a study of DNA immune sequencing with unique molecular identifiers. Germline V CDR1 and CDR2: GEAIGNYY, EKD. This CDR3 has 17 residues. V gave up 0 bases and J gave up 3 bases, with 19 bases separating them. A 32-plex genomic DNA assay used primers for all 8 TRDV and 4 TRDJ genes. The library had 12-nucleotide UMIs introduced over around 3 barcoding cycles, then a second adapter PCR. TCRdb re-identified clones in the multiplex PCR reads via CATT. The sample consists of a few thousand delta-chain clones, roughly 11% of them appearing once.

This sequence joins TRDV2 and TRDJ1; tentatively, D is TRDD3 (6 bases). Sequencing was performed on gamma-delta T cells enriched from blood buffy coat, or unenriched PBMCs (not recorded which). This clonotype was sampled from a human donor in good health. CDR3 in amino acids: CACDTVGGKGTADKLIF. The CDR3 nucleotides read TGTGCCTGTGACACCGTTGGGGGGAAAGGAACAGCCGATAAACTCATCTTT.